The rows below give T cell receptor beta chains drawn from one sample of a study of blood T cells in healthy people across ages. Each CDR3 protein gets one entry after TCRdb re-called the 5' RACE reads with MiXCR. Seen here are around 990,000 distinct CDR3 sequences, roughly two fifths observed once, and the top ten hold approximately 14%. The source material was blood. The receptors shown here come from a man between 18 and 35 years old in good health. The CDR3 runs from the conserved cysteine through the conserved F or W. D genes are given only for firm matches. Size tells how often a clone was seen (once, few, many) or the class of an expanded clone, and some rows leave it out.

v_gene: TRBV2
j_gene: TRBJ2-7
d_gene: -
abundance: few
CDR3aa: CASSELLGQAVSYEQYF
CDR3nt: TGTGCCAGCAGTGAACTCCTCGGGCAGGCGGTCTCCTACGAGCAGTACTTC

v_gene: TRBV30
j_gene: TRBJ2-7
d_gene: -
abundance: few
CDR3aa: CAWSVQGGYEQYF
CDR3nt: TGTGCCTGGAGTGTCCAGGGGGGCTACGAGCAGTACTTC

v_gene: TRBV12-3/TRBV12-4
j_gene: TRBJ2-3
d_gene: -
abundance: few
CDR3aa: CASTSGQSITDTQYF
CDR3nt: TGTGCCAGCACCTCTGGACAGAGCATCACAGATACGCAGTATTTT

v_gene: TRBV20-1
j_gene: TRBJ2-3
d_gene: -
abundance: -
CDR3aa: CSASQLGDITDTQYF
CDR3nt: TGCAGTGCTAGTCAATTGGGGGACATCACAGATACGCAGTATTTT

v_gene: TRBV11-2
j_gene: TRBJ2-1
d_gene: TRBD2
abundance: few
CDR3aa: CASSTSGNNEQFF
CDR3nt: TGTGCCAGCAGCACTAGCGGCAATAATGAGCAGTTCTTC

v_gene: TRBV9
j_gene: TRBJ2-3
d_gene: TRBD1
abundance: -
CDR3aa: CASSPRTGTQYF
CDR3nt: TGTGCCAGCAGCCCAAGGACAGGCACGCAGTATTTT

v_gene: TRBV12-3/TRBV12-4
j_gene: TRBJ2-1
d_gene: -
abundance: -
CDR3aa: CAGSNPLEGDEQFF
CDR3nt: TGTGCCGGCAGTAATCCCCTAGAGGGGGATGAGCAGTTCTTC

v_gene: TRBV6-5
j_gene: TRBJ1-6
d_gene: TRBD1
abundance: -
CDR3aa: CASSPGQLDNSPLHF
CDR3nt: TGTGCCAGCAGTCCGGGACAGCTTGACAATTCACCCCTCCACTTT

v_gene: TRBV11-2
j_gene: TRBJ2-2
d_gene: -
abundance: -
CDR3aa: CASSRDFTGELFF
CDR3nt: TGTGCCAGCAGCCGCGATTTCACCGGGGAGCTGTTTTTT

v_gene: TRBV20-1
j_gene: TRBJ2-7
d_gene: -
abundance: -
CDR3aa: CSARGQYEQYF
CDR3nt: TGCAGTGCCCGCGGGCAGTACGAGCAGTACTTC

v_gene: TRBV2
j_gene: TRBJ2-3
d_gene: -
abundance: -
CDR3aa: CASSAFGGPEQYF
CDR3nt: TGTGCCAGCAGCGCCTTTGGGGGGCCCGAGCAGTATTTT

v_gene: TRBV20-1
j_gene: TRBJ1-5
d_gene: -
abundance: -
CDR3aa: CSASEESNQPQHF
CDR3nt: TGCAGTGCTAGTGAGGAGTCGAATCAGCCCCAGCATTTT

v_gene: TRBV12-3/TRBV12-4
j_gene: TRBJ2-5
d_gene: -
abundance: once
CDR3aa: CASSNSVGTQYF
CDR3nt: TGTGCCAGCTCCAACTCGGTGGGGACCCAGTACTTC

v_gene: TRBV29-1
j_gene: TRBJ1-1
d_gene: TRBD1
abundance: -
CDR3aa: CSVDPDRETEAFF
CDR3nt: TGCAGCGTTGATCCCGACAGGGAGACTGAAGCTTTCTTT

v_gene: TRBV20-1
j_gene: TRBJ2-7
d_gene: TRBD2
abundance: -
CDR3aa: CSARLPSGNYEQYF
CDR3nt: TGCAGTGCTAGACTTCCTAGCGGGAACTACGAGCAGTACTTC

v_gene: TRBV6-1
j_gene: TRBJ2-3
d_gene: -
abundance: -
CDR3aa: CTSSFRGDTQYF
CDR3nt: TGTACCAGCAGTTTCAGGGGAGATACGCAGTATTTT

v_gene: TRBV4-3
j_gene: TRBJ1-2
d_gene: TRBD1
abundance: few
CDR3aa: CASSQDPLGQGMSYGYTF
CDR3nt: TGCGCCAGCAGCCAAGATCCGCTGGGACAGGGGATGTCCTATGGCTACACCTTC

v_gene: TRBV6-6
j_gene: TRBJ2-2
d_gene: -
abundance: few
CDR3aa: CASKAGELFF
CDR3nt: TGTGCCAGCAAGGCCGGGGAGCTGTTTTTT

v_gene: TRBV3-1
j_gene: TRBJ1-1
d_gene: -
abundance: -
CDR3aa: CASSQGGGQGVEAFF
CDR3nt: TGTGCCAGCAGCCAAGGAGGGGGTCAAGGGGTGGAAGCTTTCTTT

v_gene: TRBV12-3/TRBV12-4
j_gene: TRBJ1-3
d_gene: -
abundance: few
CDR3aa: CASTPMGAQGNTIYF
CDR3nt: TGTGCCAGCACTCCTATGGGGGCGCAGGGAAACACCATATATTTT

v_gene: TRBV9
j_gene: TRBJ2-1
d_gene: -
abundance: -
CDR3aa: CASSNVPGSYNEQFF
CDR3nt: TGTGCCAGCAGCAATGTTCCGGGCTCCTACAATGAGCAGTTCTTC

v_gene: TRBV13
j_gene: TRBJ2-1
d_gene: -
abundance: many
CDR3aa: CASSLGPMPTELSYNEQFF
CDR3nt: TGTGCCAGCAGCTTAGGCCCAATGCCGACCGAGCTCTCCTACAATGAGCAGTTCTTC

v_gene: TRBV12-3/TRBV12-4
j_gene: TRBJ2-5
d_gene: -
abundance: few
CDR3aa: CASGDGGAEETQYF
CDR3nt: TGTGCCAGCGGCGACGGCGGGGCCGAGGAGACCCAGTACTTC

v_gene: TRBV6-2/TRBV6-3
j_gene: TRBJ2-1
d_gene: TRBD1
abundance: -
CDR3aa: CASSHGQGARIEQFF
CDR3nt: TGTGCCAGCAGTCACGGACAGGGGGCTAGGATTGAGCAGTTCTTC

v_gene: TRBV29-1
j_gene: TRBJ1-4
d_gene: -
abundance: few
CDR3aa: CSVWDNEKLFF
CDR3nt: TGCAGCGTTTGGGATAATGAAAAACTGTTTTTT

v_gene: TRBV12-3/TRBV12-4
j_gene: TRBJ2-2
d_gene: TRBD1
abundance: -
CDR3aa: CASSGQGTAGELFF
CDR3nt: TGTGCCAGCAGTGGACAGGGGACCGCCGGGGAGCTGTTTTTT

v_gene: TRBV20-1
j_gene: TRBJ1-5
d_gene: TRBD1
abundance: few
CDR3aa: CSARDSLNQPQHF
CDR3nt: TGCAGTGCTCGGGACAGCCTGAATCAGCCCCAGCATTTT

v_gene: TRBV3-1
j_gene: TRBJ2-1
d_gene: -
abundance: many
CDR3aa: CASSPTGFEQFF
CDR3nt: TGTGCCAGCAGCCCGACAGGTTTTGAGCAGTTCTTC

v_gene: TRBV7-9
j_gene: TRBJ1-4
d_gene: -
abundance: -
CDR3aa: CASSFRLATNEKLFF
CDR3nt: TGTGCCAGCAGCTTCCGACTTGCAACTAATGAAAAACTGTTTTTT